This is a list of T cell receptor beta chains from one sample in a study of T cells in Graves' hyperthyroidism and ophthalmopathy. MiXCR, run by TCRdb on the multiplex PCR reads, gives a single entry per CDR3 protein. The sample includes over 650,000 distinct CDR3 sequences, over 15% seen only once; the top ten take around 8.1%. Material for sequencing was blood. These receptors originate from a man younger than 30 with Graves' hyperthyroidism. Both conserved end residues are trimmed from each CDR3. Fields, in order: D gene, V gene, J gene, CDR3 protein. A D gene is named only where the DNA matches it firmly.

>TRBD1|TRBV5-1|TRBJ2-2
ASSYRGGAGTGELF
>-|TRBV18|TRBJ1-4
ASSRTVNEKLF
>-|TRBV20-1|TRBJ2-7
SARDPRGRANEQY
>-|TRBV19|TRBJ2-1
ASKSPTGGPYNEQF
>-|TRBV30|TRBJ1-4
AWSPLGGEKLF
>-|TRBV12-3/TRBV12-4|TRBJ2-7
ASSSWGPRGYEQY
>-|TRBV10-3|TRBJ1-5
AISEGSNQPQH
>TRBD1|TRBV7-9|TRBJ2-1
ASSSQHGQGAFSNEQF
>-|TRBV6-1|TRBJ1-5
ASSERGNQPQH
>-|TRBV7-2|TRBJ2-7
ASSHDRRLGEQY
>TRBD1|TRBV4-2|TRBJ1-1
ASSPQGQGAF
>TRBD2|TRBV2|TRBJ2-3
ASSGGGSLLAGLTDTQY
>TRBD2|TRBV11-3|TRBJ2-1
ASSASGGGDNEQF
>-|TRBV7-2|TRBJ2-3
ASSPRTTEEY
>-|TRBV30|TRBJ2-7
AWSTTYEQY
>TRBD2|TRBV11-2|TRBJ2-2
ASSKRLAGGPRELF
>TRBD1|TRBV28|TRBJ2-2
ASSPTGVLAGELF
>-|TRBV29-1|TRBJ1-1
SVVWAEAF
>TRBD2|TRBV28|TRBJ2-1
ASSFIAGNNEQF
>-|TRBV20-1|TRBJ2-3
SARGELARTGADTQY
>-|TRBV28|TRBJ2-2
ASSFVGVGELF
>TRBD1|TRBV10-3|TRBJ2-7
AISGGQAYEQY
>TRBD1|TRBV5-5|TRBJ2-2
ASSGTGARTGELF
>-|TRBV20-1|TRBJ2-4
SAPEVQNIQY
>-|TRBV6-1|TRBJ1-5
AGSAGTSNQPQH
>TRBD2|TRBV5-1|TRBJ2-7
ASSVRTSVAEQY
>TRBD1|TRBV5-6|TRBJ2-7
ASSLGTGLRDEQY
>-|TRBV7-8|TRBJ2-5
ASSPPGLEETQY
>-|TRBV14|TRBJ1-1
ASSLPLAEAF
>-|TRBV3-1|TRBJ2-2
ASSSYRGELF
>TRBD2|TRBV6-4|TRBJ2-1
ASSEASGSHNEQF
>TRBD2|TRBV11-2|TRBJ2-2
ASSLYSSGANTGELF
>TRBD1|TRBV2|TRBJ2-7
ASSKDRGYYEQC
>TRBD1|TRBV6-1|TRBJ2-1
ASSVDRGAYNEQF
>-|TRBV10-3|TRBJ1-5
AISDNRGQPQH
>-|TRBV18|TRBJ2-3
ASSPPPRIHTDTQY
>TRBD2|TRBV12-3/TRBV12-4|TRBJ2-1
ASTPASGIGDEQF
>TRBD1|TRBV6-6|TRBJ2-1
ASSYGTGSNEQF
>-|TRBV10-2|TRBJ2-7
ASSDSLDSLSYEQY
>TRBD1|TRBV5-6|TRBJ1-2
ASSMDRGRYGYT
>-|TRBV2|TRBJ2-5
ASSENGRRETQY
>-|TRBV27|TRBJ2-3
ASTQGAGTDTQY
>TRBD1|TRBV20-1|TRBJ2-3
SARPIPGQGATDTQY
>-|TRBV6-5|TRBJ1-1
ASSYSPGDTEAF
>TRBD2|TRBV5-5|TRBJ2-3
ASTLLGVAGVRGTDTQY
>TRBD1|TRBV5-1|TRBJ2-3
ASSRDRGHADTQY
>TRBD2|TRBV3-1|TRBJ2-7
ASSRGAGGYEQY